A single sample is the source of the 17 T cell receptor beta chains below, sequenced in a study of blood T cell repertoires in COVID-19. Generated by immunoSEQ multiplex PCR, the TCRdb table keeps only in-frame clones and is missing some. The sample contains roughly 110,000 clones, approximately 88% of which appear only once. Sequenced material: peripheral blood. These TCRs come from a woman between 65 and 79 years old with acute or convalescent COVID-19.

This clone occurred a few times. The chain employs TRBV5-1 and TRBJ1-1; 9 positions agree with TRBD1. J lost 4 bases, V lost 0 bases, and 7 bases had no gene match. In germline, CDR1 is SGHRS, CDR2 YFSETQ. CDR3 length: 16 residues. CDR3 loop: CASSLDGTGLSTEAFF. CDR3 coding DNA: TGCGCCAGCAGCTTGGATGGGACAGGGCTATCCACTGAAGCTTTCTTT. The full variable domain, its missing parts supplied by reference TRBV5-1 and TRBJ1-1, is KAGVTQTPRYLIKTRGQQVTLSCSPISGHRSVSWYQQTPGQGLQFLFEYFSETQRNKGNFPGRFSGRQFSNSRSEMNVSTLELGDSALYLCASSLDGTGLSTEAFFGQGTRLTVV.

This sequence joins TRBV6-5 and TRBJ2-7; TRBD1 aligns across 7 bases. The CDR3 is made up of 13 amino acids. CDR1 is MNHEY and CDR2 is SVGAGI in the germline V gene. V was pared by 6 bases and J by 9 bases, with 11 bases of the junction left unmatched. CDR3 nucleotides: TGTGCCAGCAGACCGCAGGGGGATACGAGGCAGTACTTC. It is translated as CASRPQGDTRQYF.

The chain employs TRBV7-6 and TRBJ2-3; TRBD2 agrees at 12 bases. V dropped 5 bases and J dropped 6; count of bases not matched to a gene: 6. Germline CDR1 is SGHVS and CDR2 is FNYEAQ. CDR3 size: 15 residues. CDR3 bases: TGTGCCAGCAGCCTCCTAGCGGGGGGGCAGGATACGCAGTATTTT. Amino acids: CASSLLAGGQDTQYF. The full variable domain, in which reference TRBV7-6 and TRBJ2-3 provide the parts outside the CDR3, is GAGVSQSPRYKVTKRGQDVALRCDPISGHVSLYWYRQALGQGPEFLTYFNYEAQQDKSGLPNDRFSAERPEGSISTLTIQRTEQRDSAMYRCASSLLAGGQDTQYFGPGTRLTVL.

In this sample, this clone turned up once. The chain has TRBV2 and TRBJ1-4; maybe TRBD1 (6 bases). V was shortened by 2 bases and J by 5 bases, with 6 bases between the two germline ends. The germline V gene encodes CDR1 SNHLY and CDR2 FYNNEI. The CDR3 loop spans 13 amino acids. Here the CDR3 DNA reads TGTGCCAGCAGTGAACAGGGGAATGAAAAACTGTTTTTT. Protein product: CASSEQGNEKLFF.

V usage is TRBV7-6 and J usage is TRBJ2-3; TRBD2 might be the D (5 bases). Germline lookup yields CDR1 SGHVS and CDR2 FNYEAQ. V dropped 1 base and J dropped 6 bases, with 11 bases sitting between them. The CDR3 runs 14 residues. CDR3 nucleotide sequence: TGTGCCAGCAGCTTAGACCCGGCTAGCGATACGCAGTATTTT. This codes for CASSLDPASDTQYF.

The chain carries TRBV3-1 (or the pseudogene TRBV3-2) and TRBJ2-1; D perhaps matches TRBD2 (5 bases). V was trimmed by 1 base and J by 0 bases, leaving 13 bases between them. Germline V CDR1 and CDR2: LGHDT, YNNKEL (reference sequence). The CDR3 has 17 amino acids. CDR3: CASSQGVVGSSYNEQFF. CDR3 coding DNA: TGTGCCAGCAGCCAAGGTGTAGTAGGGAGCTCCTACAATGAGCAGTTCTTC.

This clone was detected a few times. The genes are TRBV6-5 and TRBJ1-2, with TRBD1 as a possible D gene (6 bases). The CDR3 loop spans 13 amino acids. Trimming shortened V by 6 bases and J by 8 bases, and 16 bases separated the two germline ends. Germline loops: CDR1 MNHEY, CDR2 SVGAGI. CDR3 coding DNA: TGTGCCAGCAGGGAGACAGGCGGGTACGGCTACACCTTC. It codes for CASRETGGYGYTF.

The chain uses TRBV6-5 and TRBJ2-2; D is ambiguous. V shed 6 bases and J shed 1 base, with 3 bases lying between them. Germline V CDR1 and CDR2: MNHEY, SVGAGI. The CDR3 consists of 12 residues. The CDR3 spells CASRQNTGELFF. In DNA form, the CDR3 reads TGTGCCAGCAGACAGAACACCGGGGAGCTGTTTTTT.

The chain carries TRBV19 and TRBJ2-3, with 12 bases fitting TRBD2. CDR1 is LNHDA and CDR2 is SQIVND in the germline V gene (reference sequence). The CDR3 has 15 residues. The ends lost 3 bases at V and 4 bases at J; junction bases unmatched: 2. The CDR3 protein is CASSIRLAGADTQYF. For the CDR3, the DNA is TGTGCCAGTAGTATTCGACTAGCGGGGGCAGATACGCAGTATTTT. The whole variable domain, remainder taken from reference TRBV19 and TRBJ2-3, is DGGITQSPKYLFRKEGQNVTLSCEQNLNHDAMYWYRQDPGQGLRLIYYSQIVNDFQKGDIAEGYSVSREKKESFPLTVTSAQKNPTAFYLCASSIRLAGADTQYFGPGTRLTVL.

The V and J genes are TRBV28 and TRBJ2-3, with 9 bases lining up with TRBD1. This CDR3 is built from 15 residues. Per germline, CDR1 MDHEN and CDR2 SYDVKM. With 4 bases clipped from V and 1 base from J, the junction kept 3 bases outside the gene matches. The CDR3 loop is CASSSYRGRTDTQYF. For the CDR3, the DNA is TGTGCCAGCAGTTCCTACAGGGGGCGCACAGATACGCAGTATTTT.

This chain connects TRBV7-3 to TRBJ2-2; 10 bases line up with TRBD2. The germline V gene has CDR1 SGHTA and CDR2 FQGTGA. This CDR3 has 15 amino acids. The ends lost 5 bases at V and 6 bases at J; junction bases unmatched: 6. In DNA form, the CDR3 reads TGTGCCAGCAGCCCTCTAGCGGGAGTACCCGGGGAGCTGTTTTTT. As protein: CASSPLAGVPGELFF.

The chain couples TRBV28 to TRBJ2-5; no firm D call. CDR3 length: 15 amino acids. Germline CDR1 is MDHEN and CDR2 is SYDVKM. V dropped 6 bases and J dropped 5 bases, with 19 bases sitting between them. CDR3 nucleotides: TGTGCCAGCAGCCGCCTGTCATCCGGCAGGGAGACCCAGTACTTC. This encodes CASSRLSSGRETQYF.

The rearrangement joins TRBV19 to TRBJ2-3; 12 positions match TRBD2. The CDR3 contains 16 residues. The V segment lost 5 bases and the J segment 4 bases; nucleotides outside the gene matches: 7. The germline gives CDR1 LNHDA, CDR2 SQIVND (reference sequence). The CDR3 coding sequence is TGTGCCAGTAGTCCTCGACTAGCGGGGGCCTCAGATACGCAGTATTTT. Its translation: CASSPRLAGASDTQYF.

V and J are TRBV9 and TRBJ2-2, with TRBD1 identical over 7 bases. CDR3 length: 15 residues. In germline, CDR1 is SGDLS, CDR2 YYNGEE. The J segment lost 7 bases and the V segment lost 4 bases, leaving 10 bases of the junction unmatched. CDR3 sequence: CASSLLRGQGGELFF. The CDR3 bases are TGTGCCAGCAGCTTACTGAGGGGGCAGGGCGGGGAGCTGTTTTTT.

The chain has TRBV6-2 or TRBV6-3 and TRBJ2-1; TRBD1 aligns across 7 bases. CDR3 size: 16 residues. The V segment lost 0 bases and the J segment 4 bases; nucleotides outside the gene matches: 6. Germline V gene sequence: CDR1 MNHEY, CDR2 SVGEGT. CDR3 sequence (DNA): TGTGCCAGCAGTTACTCGATTGGGACAGTTTACAATGAGCAGTTCTTC. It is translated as CASSYSIGTVYNEQFF.

The CDR3 nucleotides are TGTGCCAGCTCACCTCTGGACAGGGTCTATGAGCAGTTCTTC. Encoded protein: CASSPLDRVYEQFF. V usage is TRBV18 and J usage is TRBJ2-1; 8 nucleotides agree with TRBD1. Looked up from germline, CDR1 is KGHSH and CDR2 is LQKENI. This CDR3 is built from 14 residues. Trimming at V came to 3 bases and at J to 8 bases, leaving 6 bases not matched to a gene.

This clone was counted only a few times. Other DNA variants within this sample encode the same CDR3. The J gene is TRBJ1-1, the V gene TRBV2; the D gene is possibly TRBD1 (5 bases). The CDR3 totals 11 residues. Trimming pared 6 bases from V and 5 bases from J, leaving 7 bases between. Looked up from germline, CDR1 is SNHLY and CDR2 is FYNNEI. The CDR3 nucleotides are TGTGCCAGCAGGGGGGGAACTGAAGCTTTCTTT. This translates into CASRGGTEAFF.